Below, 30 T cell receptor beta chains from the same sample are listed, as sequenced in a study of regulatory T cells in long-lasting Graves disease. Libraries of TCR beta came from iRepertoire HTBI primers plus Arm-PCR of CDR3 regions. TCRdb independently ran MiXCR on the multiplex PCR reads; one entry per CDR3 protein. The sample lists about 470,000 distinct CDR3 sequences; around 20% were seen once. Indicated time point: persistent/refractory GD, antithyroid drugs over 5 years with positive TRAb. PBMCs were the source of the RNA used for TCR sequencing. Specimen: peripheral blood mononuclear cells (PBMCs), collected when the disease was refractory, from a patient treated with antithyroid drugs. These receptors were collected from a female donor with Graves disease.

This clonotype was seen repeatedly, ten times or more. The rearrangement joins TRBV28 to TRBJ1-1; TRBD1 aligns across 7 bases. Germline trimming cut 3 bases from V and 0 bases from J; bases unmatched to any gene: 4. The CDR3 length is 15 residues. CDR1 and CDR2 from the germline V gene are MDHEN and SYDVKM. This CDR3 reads CASSFPGQMNTEAFF. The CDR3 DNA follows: TGTGCCAGCAGTTTCCCGGGACAGATGAACACTGAAGCTTTCTTT.

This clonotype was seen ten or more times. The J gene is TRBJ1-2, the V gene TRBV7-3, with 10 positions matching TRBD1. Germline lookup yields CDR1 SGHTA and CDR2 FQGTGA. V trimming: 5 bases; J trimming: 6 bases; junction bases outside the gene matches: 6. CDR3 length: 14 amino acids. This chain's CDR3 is CASSPTGTGDGYTF. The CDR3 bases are TGTGCCAGCAGCCCGACCGGGACAGGGGATGGCTACACCTTC.

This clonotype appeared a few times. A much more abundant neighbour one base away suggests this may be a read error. The CDR3 DNA follows: TGCAGTGCTAGAGACGGACAGGGCATCGGCTATGTCTACACCTTC. Its translation: CSARDGQGIGYVYTF. The chain links TRBV20-1 to TRBJ1-2, with 8 bases lining up with TRBD1. From germline, CDR1 is DFQATT and CDR2 SNEGSKA (reference sequence). This CDR3 has 15 amino acids.

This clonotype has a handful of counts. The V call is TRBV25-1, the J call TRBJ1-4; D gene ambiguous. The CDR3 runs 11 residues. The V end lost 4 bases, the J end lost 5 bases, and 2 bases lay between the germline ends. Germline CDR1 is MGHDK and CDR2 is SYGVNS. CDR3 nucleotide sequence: TGTGCCAGCAGTGGGAATGAAAAACTGTTTTTT. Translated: CASSGNEKLFF.

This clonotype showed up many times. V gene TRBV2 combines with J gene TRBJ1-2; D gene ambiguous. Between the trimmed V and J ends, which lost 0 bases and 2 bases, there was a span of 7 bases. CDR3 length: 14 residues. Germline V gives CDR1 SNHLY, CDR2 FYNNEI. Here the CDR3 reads CASSEAYSNYGYTF. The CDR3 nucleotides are TGTGCCAGCAGTGAAGCGTATTCGAACTATGGCTACACCTTC.

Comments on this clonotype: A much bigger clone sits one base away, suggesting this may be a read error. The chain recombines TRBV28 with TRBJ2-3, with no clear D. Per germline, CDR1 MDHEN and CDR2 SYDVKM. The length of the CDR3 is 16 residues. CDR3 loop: CASTLSPRIGTDTQCF. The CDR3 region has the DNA TGTGCCAGCACCCTCTCCCCGCGAATAGGCACAGATACGCAGTGTTTT.

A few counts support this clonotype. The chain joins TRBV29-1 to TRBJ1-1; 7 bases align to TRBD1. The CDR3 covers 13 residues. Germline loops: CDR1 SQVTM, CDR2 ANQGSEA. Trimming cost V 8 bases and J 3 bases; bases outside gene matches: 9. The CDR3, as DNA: TGCAGCCACGACAGGGATTGGGACACTGAAGCTTTCTTT. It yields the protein CSHDRDWDTEAFF.

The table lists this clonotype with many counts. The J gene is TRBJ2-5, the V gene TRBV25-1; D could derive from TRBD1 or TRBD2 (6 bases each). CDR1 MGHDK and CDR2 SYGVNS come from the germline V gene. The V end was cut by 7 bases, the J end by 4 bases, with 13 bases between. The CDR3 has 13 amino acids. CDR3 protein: CASTKGGRETQYF. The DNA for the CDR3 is TGTGCCAGCACAAAGGGGGGAAGAGAGACCCAGTACTTC.

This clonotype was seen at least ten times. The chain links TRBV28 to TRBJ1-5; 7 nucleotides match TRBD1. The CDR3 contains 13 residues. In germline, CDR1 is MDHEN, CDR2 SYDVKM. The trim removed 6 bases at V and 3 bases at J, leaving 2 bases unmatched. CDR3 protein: CASSTGVNQPQHF. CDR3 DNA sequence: TGTGCCAGCAGCACAGGGGTCAATCAGCCCCAGCATTTT.

The CDR3 DNA is TGCGCCAGCAGCTCCCAGGGGGCAGGCACTGAAGCTTTCTTT. As protein: CASSSQGAGTEAFF. This chain joins TRBV5-1 and TRBJ1-1, with TRBD1 identical over 8 bases. Trimming took 3 bases from V and 4 from J; bases not matched to a gene: 5. CDR3 length equals 14 residues. Germline V gives CDR1 SGHRS, CDR2 YFSETQ.

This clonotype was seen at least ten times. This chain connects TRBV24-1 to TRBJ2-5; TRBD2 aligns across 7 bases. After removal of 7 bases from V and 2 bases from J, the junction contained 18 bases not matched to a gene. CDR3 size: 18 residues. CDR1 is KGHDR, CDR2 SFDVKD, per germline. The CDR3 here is CATSGLSLGTISQETQYF. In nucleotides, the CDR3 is TGTGCCACCAGCGGATTGTCGCTCGGGACTATCAGTCAAGAGACCCAGTACTTC.

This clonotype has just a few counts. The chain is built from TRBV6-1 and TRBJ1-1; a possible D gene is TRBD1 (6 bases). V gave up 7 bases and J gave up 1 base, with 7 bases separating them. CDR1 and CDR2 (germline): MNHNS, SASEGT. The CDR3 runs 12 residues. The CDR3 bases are TGTGCCAGCACGGGGGCGAACACTGAAGCTTTCTTT. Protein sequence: CASTGANTEAFF.

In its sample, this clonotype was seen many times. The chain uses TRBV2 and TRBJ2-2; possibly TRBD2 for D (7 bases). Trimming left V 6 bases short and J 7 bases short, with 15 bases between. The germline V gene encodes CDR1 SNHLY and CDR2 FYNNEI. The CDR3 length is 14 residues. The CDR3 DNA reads TGTGCCAGCAGATGGGGGGGCGAAGGCGGGGAGCTGTTTTTT. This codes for CASRWGGEGGELFF.

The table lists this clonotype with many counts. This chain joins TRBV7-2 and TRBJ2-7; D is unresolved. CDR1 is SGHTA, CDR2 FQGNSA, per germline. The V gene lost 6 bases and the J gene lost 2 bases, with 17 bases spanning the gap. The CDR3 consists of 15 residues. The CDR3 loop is CASSPDRNGAYEQYF. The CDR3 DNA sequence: TGTGCCAGCAGTCCGGACCGGAACGGAGCCTACGAGCAGTACTTC.

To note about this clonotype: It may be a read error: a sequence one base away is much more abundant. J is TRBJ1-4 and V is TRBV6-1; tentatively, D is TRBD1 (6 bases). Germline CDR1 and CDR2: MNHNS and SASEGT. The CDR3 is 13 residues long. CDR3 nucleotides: TGTGCCAGCAGTGATCAGGGGCTGGGTCTTTTGGTTTTT. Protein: CASSDQGLGLLVF.

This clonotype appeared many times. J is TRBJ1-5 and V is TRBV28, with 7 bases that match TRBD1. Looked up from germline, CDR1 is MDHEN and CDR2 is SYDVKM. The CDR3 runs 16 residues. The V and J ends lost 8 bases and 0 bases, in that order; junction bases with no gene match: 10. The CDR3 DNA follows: TGTGCCAGCGTGACAGGGAAACCGTATAGCAATCAGCCCCAGCATTTT. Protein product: CASVTGKPYSNQPQHF.

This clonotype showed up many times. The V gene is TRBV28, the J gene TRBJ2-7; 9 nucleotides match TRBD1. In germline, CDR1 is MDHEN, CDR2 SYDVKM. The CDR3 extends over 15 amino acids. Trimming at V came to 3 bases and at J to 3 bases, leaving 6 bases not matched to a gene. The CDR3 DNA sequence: TGTGCCAGCAGTTTTTCACAGGGGGCACGCTACGAGCAGTACTTC. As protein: CASSFSQGARYEQYF. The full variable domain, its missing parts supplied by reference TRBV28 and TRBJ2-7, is DVKVTQSSRYLVKRTGEKVFLECVQDMDHENMFWYRQDPGLGLRLIYFSYDVKMKEKGDIPEGYSVSREKKERFSLILESASTNQTSMYLCASSFSQGARYEQYFGPGTRLTVT.

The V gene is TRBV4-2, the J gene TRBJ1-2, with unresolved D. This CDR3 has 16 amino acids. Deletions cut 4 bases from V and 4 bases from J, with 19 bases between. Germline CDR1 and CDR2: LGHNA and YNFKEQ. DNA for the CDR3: TGTGCCAGCAGCCCCCCGAGCCCTATCCCTTCCTATGGCTACACCTTC. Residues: CASSPPSPIPSYGYTF.

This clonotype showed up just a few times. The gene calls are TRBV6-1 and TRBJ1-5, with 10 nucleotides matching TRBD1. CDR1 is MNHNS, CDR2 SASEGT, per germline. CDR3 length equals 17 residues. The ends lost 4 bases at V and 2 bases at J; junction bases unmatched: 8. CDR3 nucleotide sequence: TGTGCCAGCAGTGCCGGACAGGGGGGTTTTGGCAATCAGCCCCAGCATTTT. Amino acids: CASSAGQGGFGNQPQHF.

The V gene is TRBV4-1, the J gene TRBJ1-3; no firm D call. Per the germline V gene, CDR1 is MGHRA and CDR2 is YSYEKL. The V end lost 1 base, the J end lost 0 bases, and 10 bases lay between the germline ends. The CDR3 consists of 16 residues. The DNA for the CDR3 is TGCGCCAGCAGCCAAGCCCCAGGTTTCTCTGGAAACACCATATATTTT. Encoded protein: CASSQAPGFSGNTIYF.

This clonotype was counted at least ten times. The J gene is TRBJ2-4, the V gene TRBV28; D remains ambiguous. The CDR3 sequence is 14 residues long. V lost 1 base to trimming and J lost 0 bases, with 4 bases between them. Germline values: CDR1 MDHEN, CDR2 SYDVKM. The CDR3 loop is CASSLSIAKNIQYF. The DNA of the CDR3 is TGTGCCAGCAGTTTATCGATAGCCAAAAACATTCAGTACTTC.

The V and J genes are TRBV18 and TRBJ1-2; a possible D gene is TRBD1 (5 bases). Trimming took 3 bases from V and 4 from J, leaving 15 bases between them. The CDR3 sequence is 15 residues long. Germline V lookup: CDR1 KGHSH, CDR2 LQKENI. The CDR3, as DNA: TGTGCCAGCTCACCCGGGACCGCCCGATTCTATGGCTACACCTTC. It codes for CASSPGTARFYGYTF. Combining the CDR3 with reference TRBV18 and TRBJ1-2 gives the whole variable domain NAGVMQNPRHLVRRRGQEARLRCSPMKGHSHVYWYRQLPEEGLKFMVYLQKENIIDESGMPKERFSAEFPKEGPSILRIQQVVRGDSAAYFCASSPGTARFYGYTFGSGTRLTVV.

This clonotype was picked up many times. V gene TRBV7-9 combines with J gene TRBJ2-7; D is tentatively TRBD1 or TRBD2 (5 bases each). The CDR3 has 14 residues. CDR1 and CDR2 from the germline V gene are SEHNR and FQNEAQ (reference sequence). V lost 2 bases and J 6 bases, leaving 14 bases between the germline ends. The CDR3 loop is CASSLQSRGTEQYF. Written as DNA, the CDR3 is TGTGCCAGCAGCTTACAATCCCGGGGCACCGAGCAGTACTTC.

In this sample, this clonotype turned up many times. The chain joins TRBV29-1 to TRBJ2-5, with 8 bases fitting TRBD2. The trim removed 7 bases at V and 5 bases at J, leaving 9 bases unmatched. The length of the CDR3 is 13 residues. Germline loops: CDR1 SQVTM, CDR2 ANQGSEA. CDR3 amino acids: CSGTGTRDETQYF. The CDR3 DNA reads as TGCAGCGGAACCGGGACTAGAGACGAGACCCAGTACTTC.

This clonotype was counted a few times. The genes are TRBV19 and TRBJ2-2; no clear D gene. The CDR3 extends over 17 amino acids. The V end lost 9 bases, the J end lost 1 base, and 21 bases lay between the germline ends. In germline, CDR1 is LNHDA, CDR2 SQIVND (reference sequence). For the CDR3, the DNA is TGTGCCAGCCAATCCAACGTTAACCGGCGGAACACCGGGGAGCTGTTTTTT. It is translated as CASQSNVNRRNTGELFF.

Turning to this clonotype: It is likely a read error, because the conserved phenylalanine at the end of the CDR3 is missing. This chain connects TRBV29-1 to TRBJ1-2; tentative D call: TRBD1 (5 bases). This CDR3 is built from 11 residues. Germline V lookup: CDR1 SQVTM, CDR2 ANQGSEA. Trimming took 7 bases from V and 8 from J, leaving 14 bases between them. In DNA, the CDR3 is TGCAGCGCCCTCGGGGGAGAGGGCTACACCCTC. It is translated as CSALGGEGYTL.

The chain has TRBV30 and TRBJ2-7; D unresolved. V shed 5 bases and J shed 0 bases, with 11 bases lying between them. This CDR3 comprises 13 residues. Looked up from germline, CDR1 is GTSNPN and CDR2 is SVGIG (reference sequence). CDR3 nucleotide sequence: TGTGCCTGGCTGCGGCGAAACTCCTACGAGCAGTACTTC. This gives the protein CAWLRRNSYEQYF.

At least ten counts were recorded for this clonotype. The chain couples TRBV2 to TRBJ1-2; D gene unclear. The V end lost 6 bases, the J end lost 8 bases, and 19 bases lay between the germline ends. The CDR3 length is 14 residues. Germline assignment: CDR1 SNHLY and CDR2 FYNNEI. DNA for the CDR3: TGTGCCAGCAGCGCCAGGACGGCGAAAGGGGGCTACACCTTC. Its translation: CASSARTAKGGYTF.

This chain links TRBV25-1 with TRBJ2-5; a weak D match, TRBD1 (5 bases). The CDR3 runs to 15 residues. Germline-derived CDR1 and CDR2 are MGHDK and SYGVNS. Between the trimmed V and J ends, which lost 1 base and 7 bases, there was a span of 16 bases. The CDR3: CASSELGQGIGTQYF. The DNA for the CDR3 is TGTGCCAGCAGTGAATTGGGGCAGGGCATAGGGACCCAGTACTTC.

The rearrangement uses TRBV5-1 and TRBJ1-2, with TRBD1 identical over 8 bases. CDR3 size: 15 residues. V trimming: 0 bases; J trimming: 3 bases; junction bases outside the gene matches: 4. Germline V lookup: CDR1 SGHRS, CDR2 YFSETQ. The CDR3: CASSLGGQGHYGYTF. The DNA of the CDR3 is TGCGCCAGCAGCTTGGGTGGACAGGGCCACTATGGCTACACCTTC.